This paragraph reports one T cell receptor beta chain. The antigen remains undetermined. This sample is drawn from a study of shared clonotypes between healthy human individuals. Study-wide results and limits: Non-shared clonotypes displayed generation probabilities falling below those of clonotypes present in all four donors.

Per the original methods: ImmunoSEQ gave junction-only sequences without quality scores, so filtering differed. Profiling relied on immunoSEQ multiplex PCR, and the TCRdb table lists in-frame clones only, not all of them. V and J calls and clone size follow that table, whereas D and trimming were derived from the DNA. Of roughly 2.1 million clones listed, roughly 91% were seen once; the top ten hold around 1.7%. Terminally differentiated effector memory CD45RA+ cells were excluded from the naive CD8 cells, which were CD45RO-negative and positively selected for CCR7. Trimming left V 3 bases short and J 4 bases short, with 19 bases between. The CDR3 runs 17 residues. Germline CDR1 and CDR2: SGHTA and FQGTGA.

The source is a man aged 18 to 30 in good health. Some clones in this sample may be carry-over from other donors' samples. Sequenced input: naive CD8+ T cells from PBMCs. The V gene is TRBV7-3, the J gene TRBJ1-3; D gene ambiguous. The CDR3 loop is CASSLVAGQAPGNTIYF. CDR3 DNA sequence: TGTGCCAGCAGCTTGGTCGCCGGGCAGGCGCCCGGAAACACCATATATTTT.